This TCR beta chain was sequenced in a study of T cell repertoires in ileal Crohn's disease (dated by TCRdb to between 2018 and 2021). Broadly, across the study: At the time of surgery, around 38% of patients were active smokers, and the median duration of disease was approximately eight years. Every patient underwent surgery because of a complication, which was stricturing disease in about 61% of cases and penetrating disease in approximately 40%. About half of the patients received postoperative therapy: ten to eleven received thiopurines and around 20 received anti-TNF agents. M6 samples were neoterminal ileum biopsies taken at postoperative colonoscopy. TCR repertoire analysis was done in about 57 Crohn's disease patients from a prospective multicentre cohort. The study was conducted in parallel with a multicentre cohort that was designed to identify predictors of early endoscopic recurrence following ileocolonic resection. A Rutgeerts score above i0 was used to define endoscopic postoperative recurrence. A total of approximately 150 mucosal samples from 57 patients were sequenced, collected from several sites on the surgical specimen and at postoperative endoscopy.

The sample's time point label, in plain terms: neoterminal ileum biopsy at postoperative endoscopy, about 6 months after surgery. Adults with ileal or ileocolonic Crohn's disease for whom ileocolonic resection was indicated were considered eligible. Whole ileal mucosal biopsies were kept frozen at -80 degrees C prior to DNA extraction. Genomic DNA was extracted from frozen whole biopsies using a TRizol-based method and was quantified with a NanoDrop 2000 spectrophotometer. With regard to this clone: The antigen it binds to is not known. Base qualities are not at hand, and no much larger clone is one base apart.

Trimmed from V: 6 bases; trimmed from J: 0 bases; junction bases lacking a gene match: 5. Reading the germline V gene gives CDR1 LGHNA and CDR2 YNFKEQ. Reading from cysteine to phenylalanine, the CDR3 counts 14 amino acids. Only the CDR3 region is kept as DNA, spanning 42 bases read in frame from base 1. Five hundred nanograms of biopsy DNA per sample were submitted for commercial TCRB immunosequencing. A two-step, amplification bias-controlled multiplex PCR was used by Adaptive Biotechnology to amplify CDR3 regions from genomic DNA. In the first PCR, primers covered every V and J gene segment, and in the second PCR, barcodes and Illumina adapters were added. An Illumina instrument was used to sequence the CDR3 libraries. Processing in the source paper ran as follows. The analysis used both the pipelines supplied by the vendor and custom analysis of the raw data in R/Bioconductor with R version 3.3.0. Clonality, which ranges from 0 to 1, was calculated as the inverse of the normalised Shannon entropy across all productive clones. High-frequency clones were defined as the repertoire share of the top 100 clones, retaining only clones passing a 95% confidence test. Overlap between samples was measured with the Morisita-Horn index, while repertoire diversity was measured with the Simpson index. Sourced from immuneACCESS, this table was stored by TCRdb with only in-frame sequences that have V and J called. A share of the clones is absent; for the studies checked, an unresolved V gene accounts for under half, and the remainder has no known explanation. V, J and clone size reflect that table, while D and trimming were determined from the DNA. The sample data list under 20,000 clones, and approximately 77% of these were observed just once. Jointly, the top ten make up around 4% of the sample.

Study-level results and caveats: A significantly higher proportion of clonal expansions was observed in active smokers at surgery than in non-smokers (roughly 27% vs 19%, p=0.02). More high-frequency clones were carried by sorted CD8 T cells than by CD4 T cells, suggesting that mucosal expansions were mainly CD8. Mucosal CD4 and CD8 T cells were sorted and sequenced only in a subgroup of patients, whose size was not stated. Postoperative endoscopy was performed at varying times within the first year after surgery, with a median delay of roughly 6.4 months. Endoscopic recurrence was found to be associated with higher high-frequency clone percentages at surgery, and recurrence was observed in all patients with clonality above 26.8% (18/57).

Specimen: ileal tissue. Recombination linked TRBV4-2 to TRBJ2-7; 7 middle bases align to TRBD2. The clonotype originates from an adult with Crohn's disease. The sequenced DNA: TGTGCCAGCAGTCCTCGGGAGGTCTCCTACGAGCAGTACTTC. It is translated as CASSPREVSYEQYF.